This T cell receptor beta chain was sequenced in a study of OX40 agonist ivuxolimab in advanced cancers. Across the whole study: Patients in dose escalation had liver, melanoma, kidney or head and neck cancers.

At baseline, cycle 4 day 1, and cycle 7 day 1, blood was sampled. The data were produced by immunoSEQ multiplex PCR, yet TCRdb's version contains in-frame clones alone and is incomplete. Of roughly 140,000 clones in the sample, under 95% were seen once. CDR1 SGHAT and CDR2 FQNNGV come from the germline V gene. This CDR3 is built from 15 residues. J lost 4 bases, V lost 2 bases, and 5 bases had no gene match. V is TRBV11-2 and J is TRBJ1-5, with 7 bases fitting TRBD1. The receptor was isolated from an adult with an advanced solid tumor such as melanoma, head and neck, liver or kidney cancer. The sample in question was CD4+ or CD8+ T cells sorted from blood, obtained in a trial of the OX40 agonist ivuxolimab. The CDR3 DNA is TGTGCCAGCAGCTTAAGCACAGGGGCAAATCAGCCCCAGCATTTT. Residues: CASSLSTGANQPQHF.